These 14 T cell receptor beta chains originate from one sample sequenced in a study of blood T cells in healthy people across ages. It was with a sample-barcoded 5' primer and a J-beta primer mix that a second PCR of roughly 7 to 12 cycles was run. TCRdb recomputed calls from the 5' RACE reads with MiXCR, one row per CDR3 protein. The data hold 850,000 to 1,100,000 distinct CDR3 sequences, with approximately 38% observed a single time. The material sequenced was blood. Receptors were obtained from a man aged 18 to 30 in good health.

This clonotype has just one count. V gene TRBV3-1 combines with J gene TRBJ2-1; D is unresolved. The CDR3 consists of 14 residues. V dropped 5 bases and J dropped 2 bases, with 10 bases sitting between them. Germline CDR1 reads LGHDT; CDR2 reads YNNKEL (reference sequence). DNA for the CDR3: TGTGCCAGCAGCAACGCCCCTACCTACAATGAGCAGTTCTTC. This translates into CASSNAPTYNEQFF.

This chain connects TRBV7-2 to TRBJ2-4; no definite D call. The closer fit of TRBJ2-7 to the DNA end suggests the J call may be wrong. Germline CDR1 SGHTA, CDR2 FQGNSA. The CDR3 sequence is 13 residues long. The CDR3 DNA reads TGTGCCAGCAGCGTGAACAGAAACTACGAGCAGTACTTC. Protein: CASSVNRNYEQYF.

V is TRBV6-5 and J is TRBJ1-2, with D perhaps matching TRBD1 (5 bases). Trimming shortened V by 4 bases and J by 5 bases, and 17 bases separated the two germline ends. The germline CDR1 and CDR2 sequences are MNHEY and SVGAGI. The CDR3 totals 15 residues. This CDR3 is CASSFRDPGTYGYTF. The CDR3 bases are TGTGCCAGCAGTTTCCGGGACCCTGGAACGTATGGCTACACCTTC.

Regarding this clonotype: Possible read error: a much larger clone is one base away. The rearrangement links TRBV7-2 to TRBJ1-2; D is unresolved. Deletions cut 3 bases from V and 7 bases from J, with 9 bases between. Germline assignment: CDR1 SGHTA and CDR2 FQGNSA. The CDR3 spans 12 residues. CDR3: CASSFRTSGYTF. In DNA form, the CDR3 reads TGTGCCAGCAGCTTCAGGACTAGTGGCTACACCTTC.

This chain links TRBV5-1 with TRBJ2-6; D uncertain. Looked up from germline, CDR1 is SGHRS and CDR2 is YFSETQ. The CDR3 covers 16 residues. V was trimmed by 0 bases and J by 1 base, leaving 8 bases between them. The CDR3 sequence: CASSLDGVSGANVLTF. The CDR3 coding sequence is TGCGCCAGCAGCTTGGATGGGGTTTCTGGGGCCAACGTCCTGACTTTC.

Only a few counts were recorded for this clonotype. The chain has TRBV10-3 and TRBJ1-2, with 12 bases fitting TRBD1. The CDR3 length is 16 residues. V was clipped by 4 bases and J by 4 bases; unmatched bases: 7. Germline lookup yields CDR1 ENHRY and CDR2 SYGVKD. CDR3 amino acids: CAISGGQGARIYGYTF. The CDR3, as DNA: TGTGCCATCAGTGGGGGACAGGGGGCGCGGATCTATGGCTACACCTTC.

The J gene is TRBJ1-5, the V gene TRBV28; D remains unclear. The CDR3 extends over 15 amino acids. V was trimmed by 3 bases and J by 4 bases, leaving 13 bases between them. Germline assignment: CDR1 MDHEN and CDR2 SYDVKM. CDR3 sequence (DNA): TGTGCCAGCAGTTTCCCTCCTAGCAGGAATCAGCCCCAGCATTTT. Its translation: CASSFPPSRNQPQHF.

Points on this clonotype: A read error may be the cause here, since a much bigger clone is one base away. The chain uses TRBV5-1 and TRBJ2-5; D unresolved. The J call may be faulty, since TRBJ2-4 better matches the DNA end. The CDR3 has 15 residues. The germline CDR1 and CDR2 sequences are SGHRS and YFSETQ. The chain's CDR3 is CASSLDHDEENIQYF. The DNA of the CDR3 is TGCGCCAGCAGCTTGGATCACGACGAGGAAAACATTCAGTACTTC.

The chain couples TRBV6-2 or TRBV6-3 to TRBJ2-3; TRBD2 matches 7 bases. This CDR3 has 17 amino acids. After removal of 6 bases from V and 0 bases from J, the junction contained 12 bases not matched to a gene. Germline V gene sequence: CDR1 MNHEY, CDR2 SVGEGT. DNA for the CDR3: TGTGCCAGCAGCCCCCTTGTGAGGCGGGGGAGCACAGATACGCAGTATTTT. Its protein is CASSPLVRRGSTDTQYF.

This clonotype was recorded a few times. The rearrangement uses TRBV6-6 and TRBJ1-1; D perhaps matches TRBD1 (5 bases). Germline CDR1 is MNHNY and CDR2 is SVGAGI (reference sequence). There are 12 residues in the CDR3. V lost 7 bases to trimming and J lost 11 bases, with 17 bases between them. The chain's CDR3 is CASTSAGLEAFF. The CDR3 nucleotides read TGTGCCAGCACCTCCGCGGGGCTCGAGGCTTTCTTT.

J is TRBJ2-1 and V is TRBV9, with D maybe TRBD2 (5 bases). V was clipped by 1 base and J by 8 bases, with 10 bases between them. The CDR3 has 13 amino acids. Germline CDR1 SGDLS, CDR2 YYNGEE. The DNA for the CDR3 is TGTGCCAGCAGCGTATCGGGGAAGGATGAGCAGTTCTTC. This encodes CASSVSGKDEQFF.

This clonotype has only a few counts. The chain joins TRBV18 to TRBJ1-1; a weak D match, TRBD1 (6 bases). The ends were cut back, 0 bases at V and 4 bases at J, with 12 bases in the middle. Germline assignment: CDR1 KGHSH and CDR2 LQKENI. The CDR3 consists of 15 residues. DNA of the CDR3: TGTGCCAGCTCACCACCGAATGGAGGGGGCACTGAAGCTTTCTTT. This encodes CASSPPNGGGTEAFF.

CDR3 DNA sequence: TGTGCCAGCAGCGGGGCTGGTCAAGCTCAAAGCGGGGAGCTGTTTTTT. Translated, it gives CASSGAGQAQSGELFF. This chain connects TRBV9 to TRBJ2-2; D is unclear. The V gene's germline CDR1 is SGDLS and CDR2 YYNGEE. V was shortened by 3 bases and J by 7 bases, with 19 bases between the two germline ends. This CDR3 is 16 amino acids long.

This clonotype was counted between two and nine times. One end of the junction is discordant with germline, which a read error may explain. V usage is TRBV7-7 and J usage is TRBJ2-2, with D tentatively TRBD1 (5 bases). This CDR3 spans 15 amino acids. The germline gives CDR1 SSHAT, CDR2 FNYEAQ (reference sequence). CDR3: CASSRQIDSTGELFF. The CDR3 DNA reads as TGTGCTAGCAGCCGACAGATTGATTCGACCGGGGAGCTGTTTTTT. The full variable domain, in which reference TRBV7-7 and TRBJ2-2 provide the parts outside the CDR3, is GAGVSQSPRYKVTKRGQDVTLRCDPISSHATLYWYQQALGQGPEFLTYFNYEAQPDKSGLPSDRFSAERPEGSISTLTIQRTEQRDSAMYRCASSRQIDSTGELFFGEGSRLTVL.